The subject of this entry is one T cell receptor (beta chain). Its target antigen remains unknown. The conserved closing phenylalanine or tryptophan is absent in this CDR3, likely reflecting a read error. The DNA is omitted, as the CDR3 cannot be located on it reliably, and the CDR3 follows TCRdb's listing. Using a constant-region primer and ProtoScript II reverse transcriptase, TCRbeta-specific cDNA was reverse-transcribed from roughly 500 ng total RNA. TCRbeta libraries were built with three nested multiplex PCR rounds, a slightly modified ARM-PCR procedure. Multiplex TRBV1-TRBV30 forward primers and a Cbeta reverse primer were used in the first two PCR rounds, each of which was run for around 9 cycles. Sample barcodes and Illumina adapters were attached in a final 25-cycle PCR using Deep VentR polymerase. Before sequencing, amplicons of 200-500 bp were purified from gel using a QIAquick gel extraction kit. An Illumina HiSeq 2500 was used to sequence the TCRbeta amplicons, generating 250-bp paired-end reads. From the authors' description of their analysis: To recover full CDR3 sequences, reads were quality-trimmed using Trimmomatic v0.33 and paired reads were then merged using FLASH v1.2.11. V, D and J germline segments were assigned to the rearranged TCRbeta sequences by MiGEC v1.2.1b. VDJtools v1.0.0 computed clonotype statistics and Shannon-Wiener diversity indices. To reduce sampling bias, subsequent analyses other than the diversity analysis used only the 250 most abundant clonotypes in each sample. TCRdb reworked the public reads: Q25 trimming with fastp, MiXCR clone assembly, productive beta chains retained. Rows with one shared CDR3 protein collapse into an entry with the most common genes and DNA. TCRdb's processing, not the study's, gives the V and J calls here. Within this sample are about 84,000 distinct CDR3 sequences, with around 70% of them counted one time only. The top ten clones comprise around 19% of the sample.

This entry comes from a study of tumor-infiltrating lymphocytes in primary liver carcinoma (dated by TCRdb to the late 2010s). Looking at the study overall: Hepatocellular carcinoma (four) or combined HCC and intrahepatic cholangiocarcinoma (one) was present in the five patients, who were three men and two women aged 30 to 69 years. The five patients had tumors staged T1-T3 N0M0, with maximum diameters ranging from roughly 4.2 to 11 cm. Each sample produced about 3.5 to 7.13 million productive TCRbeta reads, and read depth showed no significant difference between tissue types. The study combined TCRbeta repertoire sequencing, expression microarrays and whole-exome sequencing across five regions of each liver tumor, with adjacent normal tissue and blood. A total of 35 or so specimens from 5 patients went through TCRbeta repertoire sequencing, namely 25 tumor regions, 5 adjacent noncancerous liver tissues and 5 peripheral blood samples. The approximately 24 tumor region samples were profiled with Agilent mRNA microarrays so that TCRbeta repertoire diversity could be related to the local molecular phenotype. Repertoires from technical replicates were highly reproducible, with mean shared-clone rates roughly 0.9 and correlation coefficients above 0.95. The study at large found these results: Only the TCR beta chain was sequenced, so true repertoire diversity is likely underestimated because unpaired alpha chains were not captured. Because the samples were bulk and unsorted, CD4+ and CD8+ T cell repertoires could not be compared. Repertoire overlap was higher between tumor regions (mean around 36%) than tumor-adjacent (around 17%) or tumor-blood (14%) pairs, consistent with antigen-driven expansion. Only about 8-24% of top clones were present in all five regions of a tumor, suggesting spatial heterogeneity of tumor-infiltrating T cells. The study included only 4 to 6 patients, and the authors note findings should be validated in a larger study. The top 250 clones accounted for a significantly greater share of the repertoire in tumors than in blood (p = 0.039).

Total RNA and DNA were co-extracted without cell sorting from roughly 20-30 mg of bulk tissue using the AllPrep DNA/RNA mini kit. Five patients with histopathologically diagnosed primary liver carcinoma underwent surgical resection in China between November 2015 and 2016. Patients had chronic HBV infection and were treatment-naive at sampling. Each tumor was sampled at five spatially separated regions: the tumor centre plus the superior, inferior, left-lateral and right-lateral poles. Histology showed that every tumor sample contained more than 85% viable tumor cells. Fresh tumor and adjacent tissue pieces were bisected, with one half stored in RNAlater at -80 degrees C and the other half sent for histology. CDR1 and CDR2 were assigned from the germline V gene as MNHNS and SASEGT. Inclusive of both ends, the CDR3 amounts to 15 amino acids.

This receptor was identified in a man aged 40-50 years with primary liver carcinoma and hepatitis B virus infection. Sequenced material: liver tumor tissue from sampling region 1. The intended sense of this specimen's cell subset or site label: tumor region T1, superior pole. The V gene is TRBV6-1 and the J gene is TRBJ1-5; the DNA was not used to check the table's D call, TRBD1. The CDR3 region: CASSGGWTIDQPQQL.